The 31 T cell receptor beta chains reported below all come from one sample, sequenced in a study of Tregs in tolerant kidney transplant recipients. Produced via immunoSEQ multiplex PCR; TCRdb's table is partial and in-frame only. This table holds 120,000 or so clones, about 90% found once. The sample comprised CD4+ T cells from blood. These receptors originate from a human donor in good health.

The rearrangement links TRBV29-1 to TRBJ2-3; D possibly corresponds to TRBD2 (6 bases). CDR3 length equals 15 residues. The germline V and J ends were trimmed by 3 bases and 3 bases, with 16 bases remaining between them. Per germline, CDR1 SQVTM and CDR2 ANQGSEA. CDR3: CSVDSTGERTDTQYF. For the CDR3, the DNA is TGCAGCGTTGACAGCACGGGGGAGCGAACAGATACGCAGTATTTT.

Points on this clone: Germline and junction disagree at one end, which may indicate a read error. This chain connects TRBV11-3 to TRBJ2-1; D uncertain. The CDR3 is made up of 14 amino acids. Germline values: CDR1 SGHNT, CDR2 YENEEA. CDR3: CASSLDLSDNEQFF. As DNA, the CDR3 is TGTGCCAGCAGCTTAGATCTCTCCGACAATGAGCAGTTCTTC.

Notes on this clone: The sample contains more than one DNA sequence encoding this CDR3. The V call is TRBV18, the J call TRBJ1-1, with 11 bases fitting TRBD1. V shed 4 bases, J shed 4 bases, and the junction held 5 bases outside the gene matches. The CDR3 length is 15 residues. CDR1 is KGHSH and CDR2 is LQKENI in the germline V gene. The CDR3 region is CASSLGQGASTEAFF. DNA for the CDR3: TGTGCCAGCTCACTCGGACAGGGGGCGAGCACTGAAGCTTTCTTT.

The CDR3 coding sequence is TGTGCCAGCAGGTCTACCGTGCGGGCAACCTACGAGCAGTACTTC. Encoded protein: CASRSTVRATYEQYF. J is TRBJ2-7 and V is TRBV27; a possible D gene is TRBD2 (5 bases). Germline lookup yields CDR1 MNHEY and CDR2 SMNVEV (reference sequence). CDR3 length: 15 amino acids. V was shortened by 6 bases and J by 2 bases, with 17 bases between the two germline ends.

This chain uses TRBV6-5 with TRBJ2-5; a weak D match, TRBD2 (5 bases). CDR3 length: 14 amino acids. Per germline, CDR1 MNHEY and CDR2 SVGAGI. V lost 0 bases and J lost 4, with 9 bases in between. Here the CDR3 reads CASSYSIGGETQYF. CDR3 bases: TGTGCCAGCAGTTACTCGATCGGAGGAGAGACCCAGTACTTC.

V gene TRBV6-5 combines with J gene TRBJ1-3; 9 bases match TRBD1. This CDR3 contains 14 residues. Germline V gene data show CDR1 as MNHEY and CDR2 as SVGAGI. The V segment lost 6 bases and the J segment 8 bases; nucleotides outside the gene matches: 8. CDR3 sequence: CASSSGQGRDTIYF. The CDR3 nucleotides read TGTGCCAGCAGCTCGGGACAGGGCAGGGACACCATATATTTT.

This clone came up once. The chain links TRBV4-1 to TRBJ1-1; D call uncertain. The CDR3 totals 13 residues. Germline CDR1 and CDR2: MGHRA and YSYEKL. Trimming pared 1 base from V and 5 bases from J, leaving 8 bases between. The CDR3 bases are TGCGCCAGCAGCCAAGTGACGGGGACTGAAGCTTTCTTT. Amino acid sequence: CASSQVTGTEAFF.

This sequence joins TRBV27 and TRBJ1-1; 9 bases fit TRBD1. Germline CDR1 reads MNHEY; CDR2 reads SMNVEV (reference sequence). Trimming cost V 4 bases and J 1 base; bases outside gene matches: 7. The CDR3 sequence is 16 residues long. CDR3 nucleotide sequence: TGTGCCAGCAGTTCCCCCGGGACAGGGACGAACACTGAAGCTTTCTTT. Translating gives CASSSPGTGTNTEAFF.

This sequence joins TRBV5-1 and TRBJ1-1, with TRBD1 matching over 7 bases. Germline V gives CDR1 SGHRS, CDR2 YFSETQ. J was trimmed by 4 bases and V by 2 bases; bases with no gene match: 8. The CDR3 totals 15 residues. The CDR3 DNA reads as TGCGCCAGCAGCTTCATCGGTCCAGGGGGCACTGAAGCTTTCTTT. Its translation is CASSFIGPGGTEAFF.

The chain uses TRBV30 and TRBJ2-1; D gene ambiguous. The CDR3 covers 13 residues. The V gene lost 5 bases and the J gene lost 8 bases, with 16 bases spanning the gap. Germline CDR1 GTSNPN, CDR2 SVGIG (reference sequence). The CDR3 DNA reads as TGTGCCTGGTCCGTGGGAAGGGCCCATGAGCAGTTCTTC. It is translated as CAWSVGRAHEQFF.

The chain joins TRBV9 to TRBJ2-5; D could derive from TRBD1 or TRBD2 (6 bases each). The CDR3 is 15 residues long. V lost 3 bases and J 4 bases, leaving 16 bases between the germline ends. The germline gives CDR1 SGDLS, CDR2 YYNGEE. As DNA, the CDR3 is TGTGCCAGCAGCGCCGGAGGGGGAGCGGGAGAGACCCAGTACTTC. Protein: CASSAGGGAGETQYF. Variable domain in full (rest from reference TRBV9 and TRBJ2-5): DSGVTQTPKHLITATGQRVTLRCSPRSGDLSVYWYQQSLDQGLQFLIQYYNGEERAKGNILERFSAQQFPDLHSELNLSSLELGDSALYFCASSAGGGAGETQYFGPGTRLLVL.

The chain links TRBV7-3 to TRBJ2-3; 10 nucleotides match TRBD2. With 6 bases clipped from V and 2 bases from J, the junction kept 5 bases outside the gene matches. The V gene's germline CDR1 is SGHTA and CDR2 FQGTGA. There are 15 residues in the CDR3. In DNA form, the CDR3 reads TGTGCCAGCAGTTTTAGCGGGGGGATCACAGATACGCAGTATTTT. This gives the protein CASSFSGGITDTQYF. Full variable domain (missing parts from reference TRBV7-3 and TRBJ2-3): GAGVSQTPSNKVTEKGKYVELRCDPISGHTALYWYRQSLGQGPEFLIYFQGTGAADDSGLPNDRFFAVRPEGSVSTLKIQRTERGDSAVYLCASSFSGGITDTQYFGPGTRLTVL.

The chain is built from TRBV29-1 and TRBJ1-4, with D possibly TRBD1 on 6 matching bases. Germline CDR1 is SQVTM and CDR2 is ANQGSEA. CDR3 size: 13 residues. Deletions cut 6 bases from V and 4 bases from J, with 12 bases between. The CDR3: CSVSGGGNEKLFF. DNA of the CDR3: TGCAGCGTCTCCGGGGGCGGTAATGAAAAACTGTTTTTT. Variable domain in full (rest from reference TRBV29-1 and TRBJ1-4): SAVISQKPSRDICQRGTSLTIQCQVDSQVTMMFWYRQQPGQSLTLIATANQGSEATYESGFVIDKFPISRPNLTFSTLTVSNMSPEDSSIYLCSVSGGGNEKLFFGSGTQLSVL.

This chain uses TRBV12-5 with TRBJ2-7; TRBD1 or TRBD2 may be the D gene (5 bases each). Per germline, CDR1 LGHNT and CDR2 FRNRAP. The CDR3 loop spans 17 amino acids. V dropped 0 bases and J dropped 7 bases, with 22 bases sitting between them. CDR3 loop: CASGLVGPGASRWEQYF. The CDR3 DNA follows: TGTGCTAGTGGTTTGGTGGGCCCCGGGGCCAGCCGGTGGGAGCAGTACTTC.

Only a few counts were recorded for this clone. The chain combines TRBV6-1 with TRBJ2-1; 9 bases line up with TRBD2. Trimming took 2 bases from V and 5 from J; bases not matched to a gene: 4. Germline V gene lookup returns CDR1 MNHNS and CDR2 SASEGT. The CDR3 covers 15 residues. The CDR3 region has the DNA TGTGCCAGCAGTGAACTAGCGGGATGGGACAATGAGCAGTTCTTC. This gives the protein CASSELAGWDNEQFF.

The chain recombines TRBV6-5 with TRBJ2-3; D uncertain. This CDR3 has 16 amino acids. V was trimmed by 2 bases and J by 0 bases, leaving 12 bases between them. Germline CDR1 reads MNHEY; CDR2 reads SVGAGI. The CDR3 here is CASSYAGIPSTDTQYF. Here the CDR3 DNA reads TGTGCCAGCAGTTACGCCGGAATCCCTAGCACAGATACGCAGTATTTT.

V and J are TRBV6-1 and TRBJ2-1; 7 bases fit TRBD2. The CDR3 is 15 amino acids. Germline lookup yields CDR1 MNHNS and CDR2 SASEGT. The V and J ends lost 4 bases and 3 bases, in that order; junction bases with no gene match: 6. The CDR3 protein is CASSVRASGYNEQFF. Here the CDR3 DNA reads TGTGCCAGCAGTGTGCGGGCTAGCGGCTACAATGAGCAGTTCTTC.

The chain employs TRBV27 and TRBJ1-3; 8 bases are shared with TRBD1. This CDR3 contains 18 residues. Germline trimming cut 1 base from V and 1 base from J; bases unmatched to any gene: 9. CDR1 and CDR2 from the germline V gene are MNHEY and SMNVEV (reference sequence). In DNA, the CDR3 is TGTGCCAGCAGTTTATTCGGGGCAGGGGGCAGGTCTGGAAACACCATATATTTT. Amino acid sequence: CASSLFGAGGRSGNTIYF.

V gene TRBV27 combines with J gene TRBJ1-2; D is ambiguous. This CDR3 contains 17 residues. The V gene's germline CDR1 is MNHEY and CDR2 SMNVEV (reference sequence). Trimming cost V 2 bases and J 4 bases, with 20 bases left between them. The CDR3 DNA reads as TGTGCCAGCAGTTTAACCTACGAGGTAGCACGAATCTATGGCTACACCTTC. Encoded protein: CASSLTYEVARIYGYTF.

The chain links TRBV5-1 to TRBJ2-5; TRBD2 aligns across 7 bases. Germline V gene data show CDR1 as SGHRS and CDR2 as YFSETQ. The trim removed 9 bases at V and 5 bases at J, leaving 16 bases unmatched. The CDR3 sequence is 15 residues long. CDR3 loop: CATRMVAGVGETQYF. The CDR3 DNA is TGCGCCACCAGGATGGTTGCGGGGGTCGGGGAGACCCAGTACTTC.

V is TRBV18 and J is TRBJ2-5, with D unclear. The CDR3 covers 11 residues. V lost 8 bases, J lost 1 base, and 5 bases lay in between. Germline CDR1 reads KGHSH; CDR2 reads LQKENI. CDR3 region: CASRIQETQYF. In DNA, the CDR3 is TGTGCCAGCCGAATCCAAGAGACCCAGTACTTC.

In nucleotides, the CDR3 is TGCGCCAGCAGCTTGGACGGACAGGGGAACACTGAAGCTTTCTTT. Translation gives CASSLDGQGNTEAFF. The chain recombines TRBV5-1 with TRBJ1-1, with 8 bases identical to TRBD1. Germline V gene sequence: CDR1 SGHRS, CDR2 YFSETQ. The ends lost 0 bases at V and 1 base at J; junction bases unmatched: 2. This CDR3 comprises 15 residues.

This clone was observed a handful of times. CDR3 in amino acids: CASSFGGGQETQYF. DNA of the CDR3: TGCGCCAGCAGCTTCGGGGGAGGACAAGAGACCCAGTACTTC. The V gene is TRBV5-1, the J gene TRBJ2-5; D might be TRBD2 (6 bases). The CDR3 is 14 amino acids. Trimming stripped 2 bases from V and 2 bases from J, with 10 bases between. In germline, CDR1 is SGHRS, CDR2 YFSETQ.

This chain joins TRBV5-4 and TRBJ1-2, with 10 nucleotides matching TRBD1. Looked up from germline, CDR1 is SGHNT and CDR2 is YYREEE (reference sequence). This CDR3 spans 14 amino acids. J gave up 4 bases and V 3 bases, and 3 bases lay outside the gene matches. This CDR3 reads CASSSRTGGYGYTF. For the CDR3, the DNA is TGTGCCAGCAGCTCCAGGACAGGGGGCTATGGCTACACCTTC.

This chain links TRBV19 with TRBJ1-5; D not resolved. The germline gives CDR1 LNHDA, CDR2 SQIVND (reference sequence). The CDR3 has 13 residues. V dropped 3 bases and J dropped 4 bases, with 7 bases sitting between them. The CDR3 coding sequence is TGTGCCAGTAGTATTAACCGGAATCAGCCCCAGCATTTT. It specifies CASSINRNQPQHF.

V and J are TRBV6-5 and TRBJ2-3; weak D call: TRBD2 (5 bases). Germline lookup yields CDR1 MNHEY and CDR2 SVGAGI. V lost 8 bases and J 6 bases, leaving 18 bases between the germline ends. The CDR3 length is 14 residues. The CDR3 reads CASGGTRPPDTQYF. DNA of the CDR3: TGTGCCAGCGGAGGAACACGACCCCCGGATACGCAGTATTTT.

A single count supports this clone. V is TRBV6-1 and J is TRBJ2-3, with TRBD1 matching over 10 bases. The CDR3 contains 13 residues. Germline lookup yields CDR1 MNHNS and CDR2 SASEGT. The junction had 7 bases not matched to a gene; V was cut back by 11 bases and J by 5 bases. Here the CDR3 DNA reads TGTGCCGGGCGGACAGGGGGTATAGATACGCAGTATTTT. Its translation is CAGRTGGIDTQYF.

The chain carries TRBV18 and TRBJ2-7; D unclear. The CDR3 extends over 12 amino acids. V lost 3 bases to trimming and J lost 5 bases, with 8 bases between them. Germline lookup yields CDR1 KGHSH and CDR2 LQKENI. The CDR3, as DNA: TGTGCCAGCTCACCCAGAGAAGACGAGCAGTACTTC. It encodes CASSPREDEQYF. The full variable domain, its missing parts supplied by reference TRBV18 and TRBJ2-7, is NAGVMQNPRHLVRRRGQEARLRCSPMKGHSHVYWYRQLPEEGLKFMVYLQKENIIDESGMPKERFSAEFPKEGPSILRIQQVVRGDSAAYFCASSPREDEQYFGPGTRLTVT.

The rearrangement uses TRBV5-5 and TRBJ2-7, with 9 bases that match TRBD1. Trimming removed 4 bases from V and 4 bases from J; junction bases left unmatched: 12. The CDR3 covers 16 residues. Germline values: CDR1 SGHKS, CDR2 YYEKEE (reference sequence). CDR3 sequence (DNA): TGTGCCAGCAGCAATACCCTCCCGGGACAGGGATACGAGCAGTACTTC. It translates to CASSNTLPGQGYEQYF.

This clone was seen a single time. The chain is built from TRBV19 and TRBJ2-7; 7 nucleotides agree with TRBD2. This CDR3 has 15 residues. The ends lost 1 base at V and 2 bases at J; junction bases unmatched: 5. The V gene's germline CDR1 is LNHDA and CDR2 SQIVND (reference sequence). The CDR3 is CASSIVGGGTYEQYF. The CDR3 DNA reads TGTGCCAGTAGTATAGTTGGGGGGGGAACCTACGAGCAGTACTTC.

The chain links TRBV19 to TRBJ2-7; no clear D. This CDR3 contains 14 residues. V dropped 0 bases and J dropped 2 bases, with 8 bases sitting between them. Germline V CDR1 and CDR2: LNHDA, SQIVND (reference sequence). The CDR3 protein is CASSIDSSTYEQYF. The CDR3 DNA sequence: TGTGCCAGTAGTATAGATAGCTCAACCTACGAGCAGTACTTC.